The 5 T cell receptor beta chains listed next were all sequenced from one sample in a study of CD8 T cell repertoires and HIV-1 epitope variants. Clones were read by immunoSEQ multiplex PCR, and TCRdb kept only the in-frame ones, dropping some. The table records about 5,600 clones, less than 75% of them present only once. Their target antigens are unknown. Sequenced input: cultured CD8+ T cells derived from PBMCs. The source is a male donor with HIV.

The J gene is TRBJ2-1, the V gene TRBV10-2; a weak D match, TRBD2 (5 bases). V was clipped by 2 bases and J by 4 bases, with 6 bases between them. The CDR3 has 13 amino acids. The V gene's germline CDR1 is WSHSY and CDR2 SAAADI. The CDR3 sequence is CASSEREYNEQFF. Here the CDR3 DNA reads TGCGCCAGCAGTGAGAGGGAGTACAATGAGCAGTTCTTC.

This clone was counted between two and nine times. The V call is TRBV27, the J call TRBJ2-5; 7 positions match TRBD2. The trim removed 7 bases at V and 5 bases at J, leaving 13 bases unmatched. The germline V gene has CDR1 MNHEY and CDR2 SMNVEV (reference sequence). The CDR3 contains 15 residues. The CDR3 region is CASTLRIGAGETQYF. The CDR3 region has the DNA TGTGCCAGCACCCTTAGGATCGGAGCGGGGGAGACCCAGTACTTC.

The chain joins TRBV7-3 to TRBJ2-2; a weak D match, TRBD2 (7 bases). Germline CDR1 and CDR2: SGHTA and FQGTGA. The V end lost 5 bases, the J end lost 0 bases, and 13 bases lay between the germline ends. CDR3 length: 16 residues. CDR3 sequence reads: CASSLGGVANTGELFF. The CDR3 DNA sequence: TGTGCCAGCAGCCTAGGGGGGGTAGCGAACACCGGGGAGCTGTTTTTT.

This clone qualifies as medium-sized (0.01 to 0.1%). The V call is TRBV27, the J call TRBJ2-7, with TRBD2 identical over 11 bases. The CDR3 has 14 residues. Germline CDR1 reads MNHEY; CDR2 reads SMNVEV (reference sequence). Trimming took 5 bases from V and 6 from J; bases not matched to a gene: 6. In DNA, the CDR3 is TGTGCCAGCAGTCTCATAGCGGGAGGGCCCGAGCAGTACTTC. This sequence encodes CASSLIAGGPEQYF.

This clone was picked up one time. The CDR3 loop reads CASSFQGGNTEAFF. The DNA for the CDR3 is TGTGCCAGTTCATTCCAGGGCGGGAACACTGAAGCTTTCTTT. The chain is built from TRBV27 and TRBJ1-1, with a possible D match to TRBD1 (5 bases). The germline CDR1 and CDR2 sequences are MNHEY and SMNVEV (reference sequence). V lost 9 bases to trimming and J lost 1 base, with 15 bases between them. This CDR3 contains 14 residues.